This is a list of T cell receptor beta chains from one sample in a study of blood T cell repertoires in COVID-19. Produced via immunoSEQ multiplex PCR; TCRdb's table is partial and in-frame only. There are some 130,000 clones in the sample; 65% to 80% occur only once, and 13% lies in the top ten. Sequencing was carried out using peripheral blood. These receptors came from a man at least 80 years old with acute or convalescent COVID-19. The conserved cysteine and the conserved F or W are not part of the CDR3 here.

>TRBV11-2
ASSSQTGTEQY
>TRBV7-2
ASSFRQTGTGELF
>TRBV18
ASSPDGLYEQY
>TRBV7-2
ASSLPAQFNGYT
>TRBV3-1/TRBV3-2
ASSLKGSGNSPLH
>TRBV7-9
ASSLLGGGTNEKLF
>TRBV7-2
ASSLGTSGGLYEQY
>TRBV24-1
ATSTGGGTGELF
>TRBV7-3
ASSERGQGYQETQY
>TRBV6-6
ASSYSLGGRGQPQH
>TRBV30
AWSVRSGGEGSGRNEQF
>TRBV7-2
ASSLGRGRYEQY
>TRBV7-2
ASSFDRVRGYT
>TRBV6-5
ASRFTGIDSPLH
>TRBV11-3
ASSPPGGATGELF
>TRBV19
ASQSSAGRQETQY
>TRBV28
ASSVPGLAGETQY
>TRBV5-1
ASSSSVSETTEAF
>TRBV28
ASSSHRGRTTDTQY
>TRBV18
ASSPTTGVTGELF
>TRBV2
ASREQGSEQY
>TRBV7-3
ASSKLAGGTDTQY
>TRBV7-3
ASGDGVLGANVLT
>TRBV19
ASSVTASGSPLH
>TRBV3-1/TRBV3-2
ATGGRPFQETQY
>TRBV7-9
ASSLARSYEQY
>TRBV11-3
ASSRDSRTDTQY
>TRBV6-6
ASSLGQGGNYEQY
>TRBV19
ASSIIGTASSYGYT
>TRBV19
ASSGTGMIHTEAF
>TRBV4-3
ASSSLAGGKEETQY
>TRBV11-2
ASSPWDRGKYEQY
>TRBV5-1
ASSFRPTSGSDTQY
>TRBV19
ASSSGDIQY
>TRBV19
ASSARDINTEAF
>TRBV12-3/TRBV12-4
ASSLYSNQPQH
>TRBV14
ASSQARPLQSGFLEQY
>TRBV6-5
ASSYNPRGEGEKLF
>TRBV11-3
ASSSSGGASYNEQF
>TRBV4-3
ASSQGLTGGQETQY
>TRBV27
ASSLRVGGAEDTQY
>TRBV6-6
ASSHLGGAYEQY